Below, 3 T cell receptor beta chains from the same sample are listed, as sequenced in a study of kidney transplant recipient with SARS-CoV-2 infection. Each CDR3 protein gets one entry after TCRdb re-called the reads with MiXCR. This sample carries 250,000 or so distinct CDR3 sequences, around 30% of them seen once, and the ten largest clones take less than 8.5%. Sequenced here: a blood sample, sampled at baseline and on day 111 from a kidney transplant recipient. These receptor sequences come from a male patient in his thirties who had COVID-19 and was a kidney transplant recipient. The graft donor may be the source of some T cells.

This clonotype was detected many times. CDR3 nucleotide sequence: TGTGCCAGTAGAGACCCATCGGAGCTGGAGGAGGAGCAGTACTTC. Translating it yields CASRDPSELEEEQYF. This chain connects TRBV19 to TRBJ2-7; TRBD2 might be the D (5 bases). The germline V and J ends were trimmed by 6 bases and 7 bases, with 22 bases remaining between them. The germline V gene encodes CDR1 LNHDA and CDR2 SQIVND (reference sequence). The CDR3 is 15 residues long.

The chain has TRBV19 and TRBJ2-1, with 10 bases aligning to TRBD2. Germline loops: CDR1 LNHDA, CDR2 SQIVND (reference sequence). The junction had 6 bases not matched to a gene; V was cut back by 6 bases and J by 1 base. CDR3 length equals 16 residues. CDR3 sequence reads: CASRGPSGSSYNEQFF. As DNA, the CDR3 is TGTGCCAGTAGGGGACCTAGCGGGAGTTCCTACAATGAGCAGTTCTTC.

The table lists this clonotype with many counts. This chain uses TRBV20-1 with TRBJ2-5; D not certain. CDR3 length: 12 amino acids. V was pared by 2 bases and J by 4 bases, with 8 bases between. Germline assignment: CDR1 DFQATT and CDR2 SNEGSKA (reference sequence). CDR3 nucleotides: TGCAGTGCTAGACTGCAGAGAGAGACCCAGTACTTC. This codes for CSARLQRETQYF.